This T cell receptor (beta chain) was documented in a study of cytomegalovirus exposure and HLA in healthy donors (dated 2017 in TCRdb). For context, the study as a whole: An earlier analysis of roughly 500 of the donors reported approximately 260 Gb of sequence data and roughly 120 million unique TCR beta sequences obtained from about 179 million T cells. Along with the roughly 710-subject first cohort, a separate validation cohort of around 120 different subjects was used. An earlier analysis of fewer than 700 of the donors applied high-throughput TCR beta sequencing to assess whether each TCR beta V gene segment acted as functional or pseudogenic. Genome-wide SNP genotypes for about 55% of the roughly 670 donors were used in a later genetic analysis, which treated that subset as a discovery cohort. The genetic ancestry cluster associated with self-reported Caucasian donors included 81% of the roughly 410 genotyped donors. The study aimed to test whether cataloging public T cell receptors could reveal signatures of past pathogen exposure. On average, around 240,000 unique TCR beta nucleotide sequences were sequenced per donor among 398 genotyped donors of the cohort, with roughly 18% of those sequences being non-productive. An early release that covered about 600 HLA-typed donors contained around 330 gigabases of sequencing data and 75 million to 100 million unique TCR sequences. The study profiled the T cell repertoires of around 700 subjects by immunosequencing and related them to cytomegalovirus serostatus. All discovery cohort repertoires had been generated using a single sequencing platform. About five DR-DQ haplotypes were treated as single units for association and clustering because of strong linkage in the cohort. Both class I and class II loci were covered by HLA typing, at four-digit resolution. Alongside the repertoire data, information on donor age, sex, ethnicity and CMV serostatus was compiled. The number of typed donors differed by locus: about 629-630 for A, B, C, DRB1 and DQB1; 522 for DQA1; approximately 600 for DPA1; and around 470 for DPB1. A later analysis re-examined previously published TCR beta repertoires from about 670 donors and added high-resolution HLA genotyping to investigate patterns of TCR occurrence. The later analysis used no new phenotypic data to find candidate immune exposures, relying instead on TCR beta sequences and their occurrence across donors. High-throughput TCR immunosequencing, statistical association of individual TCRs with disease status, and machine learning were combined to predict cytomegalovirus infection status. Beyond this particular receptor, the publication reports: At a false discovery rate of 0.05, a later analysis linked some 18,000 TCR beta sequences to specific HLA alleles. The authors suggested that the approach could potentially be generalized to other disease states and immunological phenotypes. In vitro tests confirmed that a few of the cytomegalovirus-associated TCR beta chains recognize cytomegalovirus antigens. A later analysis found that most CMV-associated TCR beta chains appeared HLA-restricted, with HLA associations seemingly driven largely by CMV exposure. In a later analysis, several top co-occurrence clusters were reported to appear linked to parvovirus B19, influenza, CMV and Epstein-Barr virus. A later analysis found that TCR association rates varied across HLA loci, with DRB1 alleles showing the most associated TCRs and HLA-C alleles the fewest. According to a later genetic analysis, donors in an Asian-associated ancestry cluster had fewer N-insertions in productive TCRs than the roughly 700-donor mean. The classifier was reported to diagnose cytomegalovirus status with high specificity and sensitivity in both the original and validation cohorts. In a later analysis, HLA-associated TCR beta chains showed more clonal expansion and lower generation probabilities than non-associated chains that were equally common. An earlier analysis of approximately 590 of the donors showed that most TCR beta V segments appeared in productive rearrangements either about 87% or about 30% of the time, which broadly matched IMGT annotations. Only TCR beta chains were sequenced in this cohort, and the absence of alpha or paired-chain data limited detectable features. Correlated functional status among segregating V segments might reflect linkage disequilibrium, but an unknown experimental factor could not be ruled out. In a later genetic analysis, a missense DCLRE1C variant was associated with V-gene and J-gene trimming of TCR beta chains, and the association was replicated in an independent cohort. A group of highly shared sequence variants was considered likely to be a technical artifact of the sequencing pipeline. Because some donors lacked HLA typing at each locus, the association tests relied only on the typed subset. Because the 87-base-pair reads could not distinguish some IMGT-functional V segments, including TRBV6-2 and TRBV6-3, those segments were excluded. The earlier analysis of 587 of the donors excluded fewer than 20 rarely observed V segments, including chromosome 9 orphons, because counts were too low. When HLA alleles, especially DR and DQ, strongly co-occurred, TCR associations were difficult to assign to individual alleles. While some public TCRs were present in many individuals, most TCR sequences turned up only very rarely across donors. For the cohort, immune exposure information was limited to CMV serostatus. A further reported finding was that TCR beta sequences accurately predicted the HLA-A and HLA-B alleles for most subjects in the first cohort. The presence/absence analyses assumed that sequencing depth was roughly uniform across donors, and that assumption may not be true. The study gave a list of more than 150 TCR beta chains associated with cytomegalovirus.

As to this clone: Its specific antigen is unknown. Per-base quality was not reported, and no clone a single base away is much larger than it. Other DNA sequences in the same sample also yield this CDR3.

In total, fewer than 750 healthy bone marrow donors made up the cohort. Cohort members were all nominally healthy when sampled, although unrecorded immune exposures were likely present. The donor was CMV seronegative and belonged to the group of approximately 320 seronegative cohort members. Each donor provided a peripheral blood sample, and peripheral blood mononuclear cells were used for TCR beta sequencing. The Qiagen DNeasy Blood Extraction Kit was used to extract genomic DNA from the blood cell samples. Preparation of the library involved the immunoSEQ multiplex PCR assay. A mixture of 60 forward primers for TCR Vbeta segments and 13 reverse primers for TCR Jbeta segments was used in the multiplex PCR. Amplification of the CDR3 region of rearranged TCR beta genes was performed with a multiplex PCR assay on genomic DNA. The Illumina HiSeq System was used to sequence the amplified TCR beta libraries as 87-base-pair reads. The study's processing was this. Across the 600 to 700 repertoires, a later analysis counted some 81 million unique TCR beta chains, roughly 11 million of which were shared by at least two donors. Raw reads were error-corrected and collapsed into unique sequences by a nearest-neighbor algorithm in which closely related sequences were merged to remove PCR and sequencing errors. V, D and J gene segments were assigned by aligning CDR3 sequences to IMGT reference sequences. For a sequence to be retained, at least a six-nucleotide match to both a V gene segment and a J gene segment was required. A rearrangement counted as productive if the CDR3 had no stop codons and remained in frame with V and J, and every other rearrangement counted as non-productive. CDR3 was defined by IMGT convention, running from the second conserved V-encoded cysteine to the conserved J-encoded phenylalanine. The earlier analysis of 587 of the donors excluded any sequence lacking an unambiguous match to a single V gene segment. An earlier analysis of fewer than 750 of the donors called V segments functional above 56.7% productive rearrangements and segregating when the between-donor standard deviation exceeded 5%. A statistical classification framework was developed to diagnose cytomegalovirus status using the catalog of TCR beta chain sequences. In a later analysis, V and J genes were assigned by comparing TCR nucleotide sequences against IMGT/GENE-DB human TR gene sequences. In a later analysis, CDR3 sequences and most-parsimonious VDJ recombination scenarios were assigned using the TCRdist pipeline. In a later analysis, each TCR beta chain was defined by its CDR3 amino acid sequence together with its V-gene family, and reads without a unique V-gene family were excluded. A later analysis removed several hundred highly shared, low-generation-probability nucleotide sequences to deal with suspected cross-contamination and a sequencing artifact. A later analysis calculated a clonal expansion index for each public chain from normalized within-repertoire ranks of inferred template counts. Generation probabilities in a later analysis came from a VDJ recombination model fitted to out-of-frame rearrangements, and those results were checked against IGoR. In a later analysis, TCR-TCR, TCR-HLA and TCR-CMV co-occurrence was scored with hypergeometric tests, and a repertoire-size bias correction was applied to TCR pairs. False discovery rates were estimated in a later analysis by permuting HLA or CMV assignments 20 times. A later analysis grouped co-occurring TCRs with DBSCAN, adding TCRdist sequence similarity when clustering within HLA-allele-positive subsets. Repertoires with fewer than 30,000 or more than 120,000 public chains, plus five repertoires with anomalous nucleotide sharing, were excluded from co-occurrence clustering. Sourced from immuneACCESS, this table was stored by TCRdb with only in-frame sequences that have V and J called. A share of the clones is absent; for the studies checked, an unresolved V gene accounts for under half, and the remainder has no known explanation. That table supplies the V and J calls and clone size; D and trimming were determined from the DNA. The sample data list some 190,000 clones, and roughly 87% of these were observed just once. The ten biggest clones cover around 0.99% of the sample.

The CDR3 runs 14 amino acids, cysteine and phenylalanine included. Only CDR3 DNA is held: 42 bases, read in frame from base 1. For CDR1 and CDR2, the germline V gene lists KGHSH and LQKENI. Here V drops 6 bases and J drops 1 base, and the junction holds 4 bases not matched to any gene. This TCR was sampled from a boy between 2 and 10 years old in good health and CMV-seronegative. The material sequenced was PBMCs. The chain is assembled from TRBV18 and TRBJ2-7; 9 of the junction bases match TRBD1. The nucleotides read TGTGCCAGCTCTCCCGGACAGGGGTCCTACGAGCAGTACTTC. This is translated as CASSPGQGSYEQYF.